This T cell receptor beta chain is from a study of control samples from healthy donors and cancer patients. Sequenced by immunoSEQ multiplex PCR; TCRdb stores in-frame clones only, minus some. The sample lists 150,000 to 200,000 clones, approximately 94% seen once, with about 8.5% in the top ten. Trimming removed 0 bases at V and 4 bases at J, with 12 bases between. The CDR3 contains 15 residues. The germline V gene encodes CDR1 MGHRA and CDR2 YSYEKL. This TCR was recovered from a woman aged 40 to 50 in good health. The genes are TRBV4-1 and TRBJ1-2; TRBD1 might be the D (5 bases). Sequencing was done on a sample of blood. The CDR3 loop is CASSQDRAEPYGYTF. The CDR3 DNA follows: TGCGCCAGCAGCCAAGACAGGGCCGAACCCTATGGCTACACCTTC.